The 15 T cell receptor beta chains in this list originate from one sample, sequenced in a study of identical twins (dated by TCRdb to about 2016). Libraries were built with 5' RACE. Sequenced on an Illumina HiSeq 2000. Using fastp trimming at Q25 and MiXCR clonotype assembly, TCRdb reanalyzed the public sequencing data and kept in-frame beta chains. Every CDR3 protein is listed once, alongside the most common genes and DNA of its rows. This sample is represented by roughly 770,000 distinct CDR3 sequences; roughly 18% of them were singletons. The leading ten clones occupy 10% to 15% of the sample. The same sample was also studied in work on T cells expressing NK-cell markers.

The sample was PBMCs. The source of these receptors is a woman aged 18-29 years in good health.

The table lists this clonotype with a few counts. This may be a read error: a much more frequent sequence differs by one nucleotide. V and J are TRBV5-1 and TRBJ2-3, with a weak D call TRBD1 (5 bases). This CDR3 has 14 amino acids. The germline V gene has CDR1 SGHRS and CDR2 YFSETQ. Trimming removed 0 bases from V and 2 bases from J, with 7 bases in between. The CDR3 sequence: CASSLGQITDTQYF. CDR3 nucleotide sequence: TGCGCCAGCAGCTTGGGACAGATCACAGATACGCAGTATTTT. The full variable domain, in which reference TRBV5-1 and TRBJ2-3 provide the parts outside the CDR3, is KAGVTQTPRYLIKTRGQQVTLSCSPISGHRSVSWYQQTPGQGLQFLFEYFSETQRNKGNFPGRFSGRQFSNSRSEMNVSTLELGDSALYLCASSLGQITDTQYFGPGTRLTVL.

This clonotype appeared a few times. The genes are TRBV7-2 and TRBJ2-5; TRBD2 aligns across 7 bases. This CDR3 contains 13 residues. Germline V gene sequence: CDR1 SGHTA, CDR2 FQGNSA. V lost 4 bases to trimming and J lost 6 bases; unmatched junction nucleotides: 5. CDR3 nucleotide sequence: TGTGCCAGCAGCTCTAGCGGCGGAAAGACCCAGTACTTC. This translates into CASSSSGGKTQYF.

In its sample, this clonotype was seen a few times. The CDR3 region has the DNA TGCGCCAGCAGCCTCCACAAGGGTACCGGGAGAGGTTCAGATACGCAGTATTTT. This encodes CASSLHKGTGRGSDTQYF. The V and J genes are TRBV4-3 and TRBJ2-3; possibly TRBD2 for D (6 bases). CDR1 is LGHNA and CDR2 is YSLEER in the germline V gene. This CDR3 region has 18 residues. Deletions cut 4 bases from V and 4 bases from J, with 24 bases between.

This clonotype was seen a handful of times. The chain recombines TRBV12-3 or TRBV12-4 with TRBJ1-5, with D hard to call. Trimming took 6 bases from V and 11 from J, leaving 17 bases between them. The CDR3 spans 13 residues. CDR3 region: CASSSGPSTAQHF. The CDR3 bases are TGTGCCAGCAGCTCCGGGCCCAGCACGGCCCAGCATTTT.

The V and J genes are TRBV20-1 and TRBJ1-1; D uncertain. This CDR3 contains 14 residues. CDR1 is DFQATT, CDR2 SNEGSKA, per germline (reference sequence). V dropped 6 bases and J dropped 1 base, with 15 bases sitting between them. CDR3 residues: CSARSAQKNTEAFF. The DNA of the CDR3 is TGCAGTGCGCGATCGGCCCAGAAGAACACTGAAGCTTTCTTT.

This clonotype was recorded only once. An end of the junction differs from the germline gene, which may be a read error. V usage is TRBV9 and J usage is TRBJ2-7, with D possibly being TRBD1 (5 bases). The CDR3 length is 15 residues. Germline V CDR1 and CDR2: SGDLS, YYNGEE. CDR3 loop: CDSSVAPQGRNEQYF. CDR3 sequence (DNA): TGTGACAGCAGCGTAGCTCCGCAGGGCCGGAACGAGCAGTACTTC.

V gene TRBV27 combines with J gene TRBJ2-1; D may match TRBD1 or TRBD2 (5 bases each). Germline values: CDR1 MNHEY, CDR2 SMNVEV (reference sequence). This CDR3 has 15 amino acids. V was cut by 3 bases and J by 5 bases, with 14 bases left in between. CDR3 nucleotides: TGTGCCAGCAGTTTCCTGGGACGGGGAGACAATGAGCAGTTCTTC. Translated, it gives CASSFLGRGDNEQFF.

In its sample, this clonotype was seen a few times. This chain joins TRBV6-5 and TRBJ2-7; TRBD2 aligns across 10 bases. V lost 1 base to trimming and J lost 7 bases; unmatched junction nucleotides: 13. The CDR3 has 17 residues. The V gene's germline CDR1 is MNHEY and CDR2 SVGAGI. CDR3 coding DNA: TGTGCCAGCAGTTACTTGCGGGCCAGCGGGAGGGCCGGAGAGCAGTACTTC. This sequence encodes CASSYLRASGRAGEQYF.

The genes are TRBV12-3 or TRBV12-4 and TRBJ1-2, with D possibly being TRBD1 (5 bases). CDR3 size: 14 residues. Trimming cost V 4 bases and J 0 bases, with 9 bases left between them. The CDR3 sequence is CASSSGAANYGYTF. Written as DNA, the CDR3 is TGTGCCAGCAGTTCTGGGGCAGCTAACTATGGCTACACCTTC.

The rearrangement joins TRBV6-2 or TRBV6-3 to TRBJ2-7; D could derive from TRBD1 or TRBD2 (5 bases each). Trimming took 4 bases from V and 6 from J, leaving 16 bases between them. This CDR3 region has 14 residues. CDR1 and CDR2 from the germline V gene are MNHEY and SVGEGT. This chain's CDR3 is CASSLGLARFEQYF. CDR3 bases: TGTGCCAGCAGTTTGGGGCTAGCTCGGTTCGAGCAGTACTTC.

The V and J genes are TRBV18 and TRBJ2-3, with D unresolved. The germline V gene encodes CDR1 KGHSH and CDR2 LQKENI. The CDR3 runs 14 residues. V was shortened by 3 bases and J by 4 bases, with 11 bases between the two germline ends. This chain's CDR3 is CASSPLVSPDTQYF. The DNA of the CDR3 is TGTGCCAGCTCACCCCTTGTTTCGCCAGATACGCAGTATTTT.

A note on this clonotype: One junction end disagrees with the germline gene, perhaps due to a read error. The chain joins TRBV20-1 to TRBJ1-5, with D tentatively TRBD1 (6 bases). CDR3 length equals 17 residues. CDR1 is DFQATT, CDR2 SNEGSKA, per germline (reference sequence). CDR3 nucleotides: TGCAGCGCTAGAGAGGGCCAGGGGCATTGGAGCAATCAGCCCCAGCATTTT. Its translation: CSAREGQGHWSNQPQHF.

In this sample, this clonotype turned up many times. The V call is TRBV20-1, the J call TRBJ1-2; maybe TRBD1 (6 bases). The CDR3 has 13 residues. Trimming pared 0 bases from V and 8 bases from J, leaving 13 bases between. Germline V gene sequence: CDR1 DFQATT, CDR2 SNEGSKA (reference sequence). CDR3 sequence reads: CSARETGTGGYTF. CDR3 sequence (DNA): TGCAGTGCTAGAGAAACAGGGACCGGAGGCTACACCTTC.

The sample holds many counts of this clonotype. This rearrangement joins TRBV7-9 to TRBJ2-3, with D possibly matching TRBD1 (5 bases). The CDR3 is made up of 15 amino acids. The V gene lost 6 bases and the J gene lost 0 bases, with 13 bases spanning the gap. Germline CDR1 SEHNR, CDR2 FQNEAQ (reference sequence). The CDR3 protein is CASSGAGSSTDTQYF. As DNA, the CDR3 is TGTGCCAGCAGTGGGGCCGGTTCTAGCACAGATACGCAGTATTTT. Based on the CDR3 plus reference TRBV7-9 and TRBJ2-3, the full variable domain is DTGVSQNPRHKITKRGQNVTFRCDPISEHNRLYWYRQTLGQGPEFLTYFQNEAQLEKSRLLSDRFSAERPKGSFSTLEIQRTEQGDSAMYLCASSGAGSSTDTQYFGPGTRLTVL.

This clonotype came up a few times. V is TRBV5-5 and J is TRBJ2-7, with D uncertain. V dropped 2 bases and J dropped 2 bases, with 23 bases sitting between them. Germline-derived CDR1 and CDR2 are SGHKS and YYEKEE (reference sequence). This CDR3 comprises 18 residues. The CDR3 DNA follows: TGTGCCAGCAGCTTTACCTTTCGGGCCTCCGTAACCCCCTACGAGCAGTACTTC. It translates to CASSFTFRASVTPYEQYF.